This T cell receptor beta chain originates from a study of a mutant IDH1 vaccine in newly diagnosed glioma. Looking at the study overall: Former treatment meant radiotherapy, temozolomide, or both; the majority had gotten both.

Measured with immunoSEQ multiplex PCR; TCRdb has only the in-frame clones, and not every one. The sample lists tens of thousands of clones, around 82% seen once, with 3% to 3.5% in the top ten. The CDR3 runs 14 residues. V was cut by 6 bases and J by 2 bases, with 11 bases left in between. From germline, CDR1 is SGHRS and CDR2 YFSETQ. In regard to this clone: Its antigen is undetermined.

Time point: week 5, during vaccination. It was 300 ug of mutant IDH1 20-mer peptide that made up each vaccine dose, given with topical imiquimod. The clonotype comes from a young woman with glioma. Some clones in this sample may be carry-over from other donors' samples. The starting material was PBMCs, obtained from a glioma patient whose treatment included an IDH1 peptide vaccine. The rearrangement links TRBV5-1 to TRBJ2-2; D unresolved. CDR3 protein: CASISPGNTGELFF. As DNA, the CDR3 is TGCGCCAGCATCTCGCCGGGTAACACCGGGGAGCTGTTTTTT.